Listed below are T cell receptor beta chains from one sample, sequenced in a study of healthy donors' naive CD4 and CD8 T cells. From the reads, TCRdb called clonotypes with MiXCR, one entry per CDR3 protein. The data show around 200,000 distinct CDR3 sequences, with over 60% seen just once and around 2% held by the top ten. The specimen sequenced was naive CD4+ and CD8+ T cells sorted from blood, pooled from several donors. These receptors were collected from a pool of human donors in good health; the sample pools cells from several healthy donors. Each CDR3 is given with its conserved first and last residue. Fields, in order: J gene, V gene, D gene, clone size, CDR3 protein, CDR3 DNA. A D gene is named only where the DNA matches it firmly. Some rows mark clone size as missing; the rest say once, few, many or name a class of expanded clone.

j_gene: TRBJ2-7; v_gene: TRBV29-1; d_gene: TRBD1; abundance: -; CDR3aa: CSVGTGGYEQYF; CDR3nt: TGCAGCGTTGGGACAGGAGGCTACGAGCAGTACTTC
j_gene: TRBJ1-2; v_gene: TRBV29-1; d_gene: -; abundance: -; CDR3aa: CSVEGLRTGIYGYTF; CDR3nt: TGCAGCGTGGAAGGCTTACGGACCGGGATCTATGGCTACACCTTC
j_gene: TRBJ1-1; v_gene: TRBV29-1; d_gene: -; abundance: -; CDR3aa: CSVGSQGNTEAFF; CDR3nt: TGCAGCGTTGGGAGCCAGGGGAACACTGAAGCTTTCTTT
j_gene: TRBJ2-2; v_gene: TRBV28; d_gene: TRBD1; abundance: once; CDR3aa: CASSGLGTGVTGELFF; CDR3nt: TGTGCCAGCAGTGGACTCGGGACAGGGGTCACCGGGGAGCTGTTTTTT
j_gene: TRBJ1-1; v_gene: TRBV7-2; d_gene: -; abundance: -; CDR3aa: CASSPGPYTEAFF; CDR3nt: TGTGCCAGCAGCCCAGGGCCCTACACTGAAGCTTTCTTT
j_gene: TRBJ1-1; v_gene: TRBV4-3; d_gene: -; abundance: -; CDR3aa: CASSQDWNTEAFF; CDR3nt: TGCGCCAGCAGCCAAGATTGGAATACTGAAGCTTTCTTT
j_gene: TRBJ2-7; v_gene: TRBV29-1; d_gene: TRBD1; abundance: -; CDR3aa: CSVLSPLKQGDSYEQYF; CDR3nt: TGCAGCGTTCTCTCTCCGCTTAAACAGGGGGATTCCTACGAGCAGTACTTC
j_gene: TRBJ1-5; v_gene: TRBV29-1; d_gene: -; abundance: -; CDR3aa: CSVGPVNGPQHF; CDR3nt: TGCAGCGTTGGCCCGGTTAATGGGCCCCAGCATTTT
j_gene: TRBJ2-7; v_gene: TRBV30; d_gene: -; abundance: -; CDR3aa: CACQTTSSYEQYF; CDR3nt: TGTGCCTGTCAAACGACAAGCTCCTACGAGCAGTACTTC
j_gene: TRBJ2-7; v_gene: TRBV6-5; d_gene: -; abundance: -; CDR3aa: CASSYAGTSYEQYF; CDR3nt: TGTGCCAGCAGTTACGCCGGGACATCCTACGAGCAGTACTTC
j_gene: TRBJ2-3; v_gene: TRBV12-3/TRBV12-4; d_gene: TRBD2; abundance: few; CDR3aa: CASSAGLADKTDTQYF; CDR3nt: TGTGCCAGCAGTGCTGGACTAGCGGATAAGACAGATACGCAGTATTTT
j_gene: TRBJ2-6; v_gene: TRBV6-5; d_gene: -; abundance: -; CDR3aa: CASSYSRRSGANVLTF; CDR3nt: TGTGCCAGCAGTTACTCCCGTCGCTCTGGGGCCAACGTCCTGACTTTC
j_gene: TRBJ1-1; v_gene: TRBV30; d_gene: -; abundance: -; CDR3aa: CAWSDHGEAFF; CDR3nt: TGTGCCTGGAGCGACCATGGCGAAGCTTTCTTT
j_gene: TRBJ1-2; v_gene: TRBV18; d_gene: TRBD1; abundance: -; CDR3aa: CAGSGQAVYGYTF; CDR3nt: TGTGCCGGATCGGGACAGGCCGTTTATGGCTACACCTTC
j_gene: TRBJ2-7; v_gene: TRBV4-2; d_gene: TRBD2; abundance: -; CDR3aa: CASSQDPLAGSVYF; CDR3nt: TGTGCCAGCAGCCAAGATCCGCTAGCGGGCAGCGTTTACTTC
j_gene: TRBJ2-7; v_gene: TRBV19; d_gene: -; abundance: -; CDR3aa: CASSGPRNRYEQYF; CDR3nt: TGTGCCAGCTCGGGACCCCGGAACCGCTACGAGCAGTACTTC
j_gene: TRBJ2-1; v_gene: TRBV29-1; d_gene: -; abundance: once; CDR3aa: CSVGESSYNEQFF; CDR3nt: TGCAGCGTTGGGGAGAGCTCCTACAATGAGCAGTTCTTC
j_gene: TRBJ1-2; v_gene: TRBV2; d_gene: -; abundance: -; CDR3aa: CASSRQGHGYTF; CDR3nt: TGTGCCAGCAGCAGGCAGGGTCATGGCTACACCTTC
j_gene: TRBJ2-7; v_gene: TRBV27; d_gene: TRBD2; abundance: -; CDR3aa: CASQLAGPSSYEQYF; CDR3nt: TGTGCCAGTCAACTAGCGGGCCCAAGCTCCTACGAGCAGTACTTC
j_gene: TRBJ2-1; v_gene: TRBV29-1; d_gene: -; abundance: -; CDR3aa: CSVEDQRNNEQFF; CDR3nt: TGCAGCGTTGAAGACCAAAGAAATAATGAGCAGTTCTTC
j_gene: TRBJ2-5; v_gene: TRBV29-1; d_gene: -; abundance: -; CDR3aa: CSVRTDQETQYF; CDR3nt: TGCAGCGTTCGCACAGACCAAGAGACCCAGTACTTC
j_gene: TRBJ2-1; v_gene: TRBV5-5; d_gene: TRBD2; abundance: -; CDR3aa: CASSPPGIAGPYNEQFF; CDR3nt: TGTGCCAGCAGCCCCCCGGGGATAGCGGGACCCTACAATGAGCAGTTCTTC
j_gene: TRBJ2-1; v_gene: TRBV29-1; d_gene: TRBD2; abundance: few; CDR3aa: CSVGRLASYNEQFF; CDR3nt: TGCAGCGTTGGTCGACTAGCGTCTTACAATGAGCAGTTCTTC
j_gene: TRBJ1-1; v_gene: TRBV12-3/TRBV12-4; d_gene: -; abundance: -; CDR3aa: CASAVAAGEAFF; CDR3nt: TGTGCCAGCGCGGTTGCTGCGGGTGAAGCTTTCTTT
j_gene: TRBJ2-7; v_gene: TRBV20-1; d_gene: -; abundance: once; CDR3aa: CSARDRPEGASYEQYF; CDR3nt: TGCAGTGCTAGAGACCGCCCGGAGGGGGCTAGTTACGAGCAGTACTTC
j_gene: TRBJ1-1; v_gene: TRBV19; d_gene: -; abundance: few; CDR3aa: CASRRQLNTEAFF; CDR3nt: TGTGCCAGTAGGCGACAGTTGAACACTGAAGCTTTCTTT